This TCR beta chain was obtained from a study of graft-versus-host responses after intestinal transplantation. The CDR3 loop spans 14 amino acids. The V end lost 5 bases, the J end lost 0 bases, and 5 bases lay between the germline ends. Germline V CDR1 and CDR2: MDHEN, SYDVKM. Measured with immunoSEQ multiplex PCR; TCRdb has only the in-frame clones, and not every one. Counted here are over 75,000 clones, less than 95% occurring once; the ten biggest clones make up about 0.07%. In regard to this clone: Its antigen is not identified.

The chain couples TRBV28 to TRBJ1-6; D is ambiguous. The origin of this receptor is a human donor who was the organ donor for an intestinal transplant. Sequencing used unstimulated CD8+ T cells sorted from spleen or lymph node cells, obtained before transplant. Here the CDR3 DNA reads TGTGCCAGCAGTGGGAGCTCCTATAATTCACCCCTCCACTTT. Amino acid sequence: CASSGSSYNSPLHF. Using reference TRBV28 and TRBJ1-6 for the parts outside the CDR3, the full variable domain is DVKVTQSSRYLVKRTGEKVFLECVQDMDHENMFWYRQDPGLGLRLIYFSYDVKMKEKGDIPEGYSVSREKKERFSLILESASTNQTSMYLCASSGSSYNSPLHFGNGTRLTVT.